The clone carrying this TCR beta chain has more than one count but fewer than ten. A TCRbeta library incorporating unique molecular identifiers was prepared. TCRdb re-called the PCR reads with MiXCR, one entry per CDR3 protein. The sample carries some 490,000 distinct CDR3 sequences, about 12% recorded once. These data belong to a study of T-cell reconstitution after alpha-beta-depleted transplantation in children. Trimming took 5 bases from V and 5 from J, leaving 20 bases between them. The V gene's germline CDR1 is ENHRY and CDR2 SYGVKD. The CDR3 consists of 16 residues. V is TRBV10-3 and J is TRBJ2-3, with D possibly being TRBD2 (6 bases). The TCR was taken from a human donor who donated a stem cell graft to a child with combined immunodeficiency. This sample comprised PBMCs from the stem cell graft donor, obtained from the stem cell graft. CDR3 coding DNA: TGTGCCATCAGTCCTGGTCGCGGGGCTGCGGGAGATACGCAGTATTTT. It codes for CAISPGRGAAGDTQYF.